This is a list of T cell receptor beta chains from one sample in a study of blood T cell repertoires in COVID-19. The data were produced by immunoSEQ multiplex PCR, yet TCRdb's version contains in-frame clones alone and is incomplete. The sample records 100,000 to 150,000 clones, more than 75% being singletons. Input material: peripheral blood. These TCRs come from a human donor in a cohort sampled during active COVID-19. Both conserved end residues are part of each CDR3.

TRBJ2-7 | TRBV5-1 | CASSLTSSHEQYF
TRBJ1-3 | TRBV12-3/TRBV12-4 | CASSPTVFGTIYF
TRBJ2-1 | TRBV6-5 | CASKGSGSSYNEQFF
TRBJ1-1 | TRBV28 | CASQTRGTEAFF
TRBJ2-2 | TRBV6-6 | CASWDRTTANTGELFF
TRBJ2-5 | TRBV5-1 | CASSLVPGKETQYF
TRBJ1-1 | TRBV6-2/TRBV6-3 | CASSRTGLNTEAFF
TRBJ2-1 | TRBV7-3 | CASSLAGVPYNEQFF
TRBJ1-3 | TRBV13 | CASSPAVEGAGNTIYF
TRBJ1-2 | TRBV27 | CASSARRGPAYGYTF
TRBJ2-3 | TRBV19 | CASSIRGGLAGYTQYF
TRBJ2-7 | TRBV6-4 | CASSDSAGGPEEQYF
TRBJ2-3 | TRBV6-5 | CASIKQGASDTQYF
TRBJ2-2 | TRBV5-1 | CASSFKPRDRVMVNTGELFF
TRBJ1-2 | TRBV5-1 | CASSPTQGAGYGYTF
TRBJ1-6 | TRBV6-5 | CATQERQGTSPLHF
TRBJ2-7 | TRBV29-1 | CSVEFLASGRSSLQYF
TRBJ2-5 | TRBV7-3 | CASSLSPASQETQYF
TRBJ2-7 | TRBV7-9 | CASSPREVPYEQYF
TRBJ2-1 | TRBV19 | CASSREVVRGEQFF
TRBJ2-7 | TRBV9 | CASSVGGGEQYF
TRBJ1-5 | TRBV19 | CASSIGGGGQPQHF
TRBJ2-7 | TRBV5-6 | CASSHRGSYEQYF
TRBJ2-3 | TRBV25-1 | CASSGGDTQYF
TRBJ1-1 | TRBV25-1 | CASSEEALRGNTEAFF
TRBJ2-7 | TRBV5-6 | CASSFGTAYEQYF
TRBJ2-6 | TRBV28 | CASSWHSSGANVLTF
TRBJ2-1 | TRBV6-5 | CATTEGNEQFF
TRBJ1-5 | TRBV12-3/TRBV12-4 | CASRYGDQPQHF
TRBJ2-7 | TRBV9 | CASSVGDSGATYEQYF
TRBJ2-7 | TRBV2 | CASSEHILGSGRAGIYEQYF
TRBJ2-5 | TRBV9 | CASSVTPTGQETQYF
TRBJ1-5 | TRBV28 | CASSLSTGLGSLGDQPQHF
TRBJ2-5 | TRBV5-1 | CASSLGPRYEETQYF
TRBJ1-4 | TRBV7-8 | CASSLRETIEKLFF
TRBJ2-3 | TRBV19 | CASRDLLGGPTDTQYF
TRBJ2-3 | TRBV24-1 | CATSPSGMGTDTQYF
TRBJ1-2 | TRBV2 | CASSETRESNACTF
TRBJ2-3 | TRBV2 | CASSEPIDTDTQYF
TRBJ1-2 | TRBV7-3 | CASSLTSGLNGYTF
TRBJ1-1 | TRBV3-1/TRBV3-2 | CASSQGDTEAFF
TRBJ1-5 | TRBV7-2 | CASSLYAGPNDQPQHF
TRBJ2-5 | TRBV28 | CASSSPDRAGETQYF
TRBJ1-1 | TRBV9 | CASSPRSLNTEAFF